This T cell receptor beta chain is from a study of CXCR3-negative and CXCR3-positive naive CD8 T cells. Study-level points and caveats: The study found that naive CXCR3-negative and CXCR3-positive cells shared TRBV-TRBJ usage, while memory cells differed.

Germline V gene lookup returns CDR1 SEHNR and CDR2 FQNEAQ (reference sequence). CDR3 length equals 13 residues. In preparing the TRB cDNA libraries, 5' RACE with UMI labels was used. TCRdb reprocessed the 5' RACE reads and reports one entry per CDR3 protein, with no DNA. The table gives 50,000 to 65,000 distinct CDR3 sequences; the top ten clones make up roughly a quarter of it. Turning to this clonotype: Its antigen is unidentified.

The chain couples TRBV7-9 to TRBJ2-7; TCRdb lists TRBD1, though no DNA is available to test this call. The sequence derives from a human donor in good health. Some clones in this sample may be carry-over from other donors' samples. Sequenced: memory CD8+ T cells from blood. The CDR3 sequence is CASSPWTDYEQYF. The full variable domain, with the rest looked up from reference TRBV7-9 and TRBJ2-7, is DTGVSQNPRHKITKRGQNVTFRCDPISEHNRLYWYRQTLGQGPEFLTYFQNEAQLEKSRLLSDRFSAERPKGSFSTLEIQRTEQGDSAMYLCASSPWTDYEQYFGPGTRLTVT.